The T cell receptor beta chain described here comes from a study of Ad26.COV2.S vaccination and SARS-CoV-2 variants. Across the whole study: In the study, Ad26.COV2.S was injected intramuscularly once, or twice 56 days apart. Study-level results: Substantial breadth was reported for post-vaccination spike-specific CD8+ and CD4+ T cells. The TCR-based breadth and depth measures might underestimate overall T cell responses.

In its sample, this clone was seen once. Its target is not known. The treatment: 15 to 20 received Ad26.COV2.S at low or high dose, single or two shots; about five received placebo; per-sample allocation not given. Specimens were obtained on day 63 following the first vaccine or placebo injection. Built on an Ad26 vector, the vaccine expressed Wuhan-strain SARS-CoV-2 spike. The CDR3 has 13 residues. From germline, CDR1 is SGHVS and CDR2 FQNEAQ. V trimming: 5 bases; J trimming: 7 bases; junction bases outside the gene matches: 5. Assay used: immunoSEQ multiplex PCR; TCRdb lists only in-frame clones, some missing. The data contain approximately 400,000 clones, around 82% of them singletons.

The sequencing here drew on peripheral blood, taken in a trial of Ad26.COV2.S vaccine versus placebo. This clonotype was obtained from a person between 18 and 65 years old who received the Ad26.COV2.S COVID-19 vaccine or a placebo. V gene TRBV7-8 combines with J gene TRBJ1-2; 9 bases are a match to TRBD1. The CDR3 region is CASSRDRGVGYTF. For the CDR3, the DNA is TGTGCCAGCAGCCGCGACAGGGGGGTTGGCTACACCTTC.